Listed here is a single TCR beta chain. There are 16 residues in the CDR3. Trimming cost V 4 bases and J 5 bases; bases outside gene matches: 15. In germline, CDR1 is SGDLS, CDR2 YYNGEE. The data are from a study of cytomegalovirus exposure and HLA in healthy donors. For the study at large: Out of roughly 170 million T cells, an earlier analysis found fewer than 140 million unique TCR beta sequences in total.

PCR was performed using 60 Vbeta and 13 Jbeta primers. Sequencing was performed with immunoSEQ multiplex PCR; in TCRdb, only in-frame clones are kept and a portion is missing. Of 150,000 to 200,000 clones listed, more than 65% are singletons. Sequencing was carried out using PBMCs. The chain recombines TRBV9 with TRBJ2-7, with 7 bases aligning to TRBD1. The origin of this receptor is a woman in her 30s in good health and CMV-seronegative. CDR3 region: CASSPNRGGPNDEQYF. In DNA form, the CDR3 reads TGTGCCAGCAGCCCTAACAGGGGTGGTCCTAACGACGAGCAGTACTTC.